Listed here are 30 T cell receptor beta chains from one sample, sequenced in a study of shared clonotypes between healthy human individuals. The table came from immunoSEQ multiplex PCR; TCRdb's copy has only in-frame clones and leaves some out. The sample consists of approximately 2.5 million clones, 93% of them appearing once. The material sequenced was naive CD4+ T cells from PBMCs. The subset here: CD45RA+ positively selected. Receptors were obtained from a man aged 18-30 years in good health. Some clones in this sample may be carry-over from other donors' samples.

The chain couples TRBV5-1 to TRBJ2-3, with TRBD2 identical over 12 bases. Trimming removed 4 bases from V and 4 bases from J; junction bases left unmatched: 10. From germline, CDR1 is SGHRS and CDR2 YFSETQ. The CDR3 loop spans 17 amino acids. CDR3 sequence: CASSLGRLAGAPDTQYF. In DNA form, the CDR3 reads TGCGCCAGCAGCCTGGGTCGACTAGCGGGAGCCCCAGATACGCAGTATTTT.

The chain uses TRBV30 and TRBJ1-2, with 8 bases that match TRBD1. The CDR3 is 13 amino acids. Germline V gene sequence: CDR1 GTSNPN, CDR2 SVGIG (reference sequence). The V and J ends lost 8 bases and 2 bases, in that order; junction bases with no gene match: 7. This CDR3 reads CARQTGENYGYTF. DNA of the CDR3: TGTGCCCGCCAGACAGGGGAGAACTATGGCTACACCTTC.

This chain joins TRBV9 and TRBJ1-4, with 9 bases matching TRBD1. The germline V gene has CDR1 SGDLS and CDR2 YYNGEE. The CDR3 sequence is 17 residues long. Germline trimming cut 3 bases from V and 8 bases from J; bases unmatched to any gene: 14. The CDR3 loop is CASSERGTGGAGEKLFF. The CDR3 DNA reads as TGTGCCAGCAGCGAGAGAGGTACAGGGGGCGCTGGCGAAAAACTGTTTTTT. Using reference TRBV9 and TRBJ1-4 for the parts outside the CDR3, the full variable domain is DSGVTQTPKHLITATGQRVTLRCSPRSGDLSVYWYQQSLDQGLQFLIQYYNGEERAKGNILERFSAQQFPDLHSELNLSSLELGDSALYFCASSERGTGGAGEKLFFGSGTQLSVL.

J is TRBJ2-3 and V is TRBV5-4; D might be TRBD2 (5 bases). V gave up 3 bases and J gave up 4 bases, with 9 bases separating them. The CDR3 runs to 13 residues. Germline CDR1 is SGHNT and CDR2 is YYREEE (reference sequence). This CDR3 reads CASSWIGADTQYF. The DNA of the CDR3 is TGTGCCAGCAGCTGGATCGGGGCAGATACGCAGTATTTT.

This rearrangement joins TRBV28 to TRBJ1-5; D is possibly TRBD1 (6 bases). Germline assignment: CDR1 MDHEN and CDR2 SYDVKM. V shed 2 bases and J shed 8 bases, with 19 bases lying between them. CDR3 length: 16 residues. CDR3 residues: CASSLGGRPGSKPQHF. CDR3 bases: TGTGCCAGCAGTTTAGGGGGCCGCCCGGGTAGCAAGCCCCAGCATTTT.

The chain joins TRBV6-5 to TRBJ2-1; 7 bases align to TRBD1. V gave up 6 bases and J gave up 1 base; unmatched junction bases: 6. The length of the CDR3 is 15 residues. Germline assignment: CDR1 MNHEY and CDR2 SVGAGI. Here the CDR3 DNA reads TGTGCCAGCAGCTTCAAGACAGGGTCCTACAATGAGCAGTTCTTC. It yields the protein CASSFKTGSYNEQFF.

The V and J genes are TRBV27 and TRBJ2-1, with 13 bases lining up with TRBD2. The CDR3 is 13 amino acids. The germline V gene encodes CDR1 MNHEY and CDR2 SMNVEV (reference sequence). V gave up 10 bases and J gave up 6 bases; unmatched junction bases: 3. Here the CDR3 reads CATRTSGSNEQFF. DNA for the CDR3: TGTGCCACCCGGACTAGCGGGAGCAATGAGCAGTTCTTC.

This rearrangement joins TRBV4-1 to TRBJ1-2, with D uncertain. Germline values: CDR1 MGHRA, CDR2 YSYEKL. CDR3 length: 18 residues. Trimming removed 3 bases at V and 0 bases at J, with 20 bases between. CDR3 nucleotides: TGCGCCAGCAGCCATCCCCAGTGGGGATTAAGATCTAACTATGGCTACACCTTC. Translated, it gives CASSHPQWGLRSNYGYTF.

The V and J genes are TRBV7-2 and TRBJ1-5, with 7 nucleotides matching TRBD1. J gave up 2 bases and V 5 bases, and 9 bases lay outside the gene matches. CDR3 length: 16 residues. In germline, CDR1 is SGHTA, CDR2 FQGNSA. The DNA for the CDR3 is TGTGCCAGCAGCCAACAGGGGCCGGGGGGCAATCAGCCCCAGCATTTT. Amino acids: CASSQQGPGGNQPQHF.

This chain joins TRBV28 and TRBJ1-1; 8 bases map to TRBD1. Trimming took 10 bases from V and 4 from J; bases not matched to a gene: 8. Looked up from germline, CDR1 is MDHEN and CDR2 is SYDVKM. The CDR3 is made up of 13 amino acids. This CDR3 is CATQGGAGTEAFF. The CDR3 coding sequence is TGTGCCACACAGGGGGGGGCGGGCACTGAAGCTTTCTTT.

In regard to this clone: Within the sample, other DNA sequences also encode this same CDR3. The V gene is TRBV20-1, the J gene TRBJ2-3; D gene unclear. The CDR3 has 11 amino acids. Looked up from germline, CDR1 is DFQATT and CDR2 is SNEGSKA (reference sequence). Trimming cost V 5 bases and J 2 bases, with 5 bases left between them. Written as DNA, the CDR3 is TGCAGTGCTCGCCCCACAGATACGCAGTATTTT. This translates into CSARPTDTQYF.

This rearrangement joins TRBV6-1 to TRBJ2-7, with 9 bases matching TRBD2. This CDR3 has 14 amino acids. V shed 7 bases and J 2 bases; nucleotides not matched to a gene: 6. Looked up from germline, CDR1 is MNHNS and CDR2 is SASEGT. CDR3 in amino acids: CASTQAGGPYEQYF. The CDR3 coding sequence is TGTGCCAGCACCCAAGCGGGAGGCCCCTACGAGCAGTACTTC.

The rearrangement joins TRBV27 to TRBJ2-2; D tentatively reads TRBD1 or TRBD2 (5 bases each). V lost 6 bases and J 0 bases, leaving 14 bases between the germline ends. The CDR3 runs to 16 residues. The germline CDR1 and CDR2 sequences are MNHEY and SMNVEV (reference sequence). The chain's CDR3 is CASSQTGTANTGELFF. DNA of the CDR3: TGTGCCAGCAGCCAAACCGGGACCGCGAACACCGGGGAGCTGTTTTTT.

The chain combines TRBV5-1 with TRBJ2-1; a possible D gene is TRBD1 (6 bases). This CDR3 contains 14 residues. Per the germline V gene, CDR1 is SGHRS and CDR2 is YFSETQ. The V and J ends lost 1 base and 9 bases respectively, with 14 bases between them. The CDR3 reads CASSLTTGTGEQFF. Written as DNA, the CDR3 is TGCGCCAGCAGCTTGACCACAGGGACCGGTGAGCAGTTCTTC.

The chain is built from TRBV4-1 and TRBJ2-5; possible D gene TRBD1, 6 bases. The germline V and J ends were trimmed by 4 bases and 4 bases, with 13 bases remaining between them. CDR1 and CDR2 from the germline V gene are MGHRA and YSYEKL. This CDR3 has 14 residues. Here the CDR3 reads CASSLTGLRETQYF. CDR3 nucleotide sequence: TGCGCCAGCAGCCTCACAGGGCTTAGAGAGACCCAGTACTTC.

The CDR3 region is CASTPPGRERGYTF. DNA of the CDR3: TGTGCCAGCACCCCACCAGGCAGGGAGAGAGGCTACACCTTC. The V and J genes are TRBV2 and TRBJ1-2; D might be TRBD1 (5 bases). Looked up from germline, CDR1 is SNHLY and CDR2 is FYNNEI. Trimming took 7 bases from V and 8 from J, leaving 20 bases between them. The CDR3 is 14 residues long.

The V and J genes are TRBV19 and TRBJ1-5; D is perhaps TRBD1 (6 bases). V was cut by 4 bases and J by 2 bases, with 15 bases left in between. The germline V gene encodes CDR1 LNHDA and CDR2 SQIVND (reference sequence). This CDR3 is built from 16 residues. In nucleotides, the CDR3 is TGTGCCAGTAGTAGAACAGGGATTTCTGGCAATCAGCCCCAGCATTTT. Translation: CASSRTGISGNQPQHF.

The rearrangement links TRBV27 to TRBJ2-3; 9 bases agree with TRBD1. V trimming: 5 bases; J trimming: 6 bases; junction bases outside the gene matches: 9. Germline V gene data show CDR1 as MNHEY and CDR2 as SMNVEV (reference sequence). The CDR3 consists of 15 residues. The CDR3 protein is CASSLGTGRGDTQYF. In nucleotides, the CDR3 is TGTGCCAGCAGTCTGGGGACAGGGAGGGGGGATACGCAGTATTTT.

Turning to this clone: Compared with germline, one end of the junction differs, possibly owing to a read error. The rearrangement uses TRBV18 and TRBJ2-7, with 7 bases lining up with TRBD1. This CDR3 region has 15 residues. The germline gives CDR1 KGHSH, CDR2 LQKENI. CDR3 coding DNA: TGTGCCAGCTCACTACCAGGGACAGTTTCCTCCGAGCAGTACTTC. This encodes CASSLPGTVSSEQYF.

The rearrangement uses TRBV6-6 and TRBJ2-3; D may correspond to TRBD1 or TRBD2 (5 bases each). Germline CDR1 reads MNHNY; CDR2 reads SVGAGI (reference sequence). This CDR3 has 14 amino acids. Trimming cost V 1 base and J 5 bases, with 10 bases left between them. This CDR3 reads CASSYLGGGDTQYF. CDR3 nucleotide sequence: TGTGCCAGCAGTTACTTGGGTGGGGGAGATACGCAGTATTTT.

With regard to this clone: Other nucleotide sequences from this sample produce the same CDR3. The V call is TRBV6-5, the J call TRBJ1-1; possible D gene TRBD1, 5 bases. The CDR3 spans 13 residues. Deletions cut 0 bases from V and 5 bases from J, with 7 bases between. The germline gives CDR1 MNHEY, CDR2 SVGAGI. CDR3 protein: CASSYSGGTEAFF. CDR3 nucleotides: TGTGCCAGCAGTTACTCGGGGGGAACTGAAGCTTTCTTT.

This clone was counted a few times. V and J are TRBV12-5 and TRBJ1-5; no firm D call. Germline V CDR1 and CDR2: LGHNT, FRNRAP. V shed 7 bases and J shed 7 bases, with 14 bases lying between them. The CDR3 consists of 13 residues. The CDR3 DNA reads TGTGCTAGTGCCGCCCAAGGGCAACAGCCCCAGCATTTT. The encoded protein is CASAAQGQQPQHF.

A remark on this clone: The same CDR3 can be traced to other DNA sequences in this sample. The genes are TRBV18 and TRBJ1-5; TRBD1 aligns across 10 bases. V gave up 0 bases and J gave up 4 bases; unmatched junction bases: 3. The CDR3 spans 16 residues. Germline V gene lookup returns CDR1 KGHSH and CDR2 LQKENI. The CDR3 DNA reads TGTGCCAGCTCACCACCGGGGACAGGGGTTAATCAGCCCCAGCATTTT. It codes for CASSPPGTGVNQPQHF. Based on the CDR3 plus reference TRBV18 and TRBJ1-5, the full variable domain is NAGVMQNPRHLVRRRGQEARLRCSPMKGHSHVYWYRQLPEEGLKFMVYLQKENIIDESGMPKERFSAEFPKEGPSILRIQQVVRGDSAAYFCASSPPGTGVNQPQHFGDGTRLSIL.

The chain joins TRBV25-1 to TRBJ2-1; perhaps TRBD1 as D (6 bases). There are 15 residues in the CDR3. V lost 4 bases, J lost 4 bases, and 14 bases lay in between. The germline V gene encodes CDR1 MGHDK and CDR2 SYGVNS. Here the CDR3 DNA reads TGTGCCAGCAGTGTCGCAGGGGTGGAATACAATGAGCAGTTCTTC. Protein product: CASSVAGVEYNEQFF.

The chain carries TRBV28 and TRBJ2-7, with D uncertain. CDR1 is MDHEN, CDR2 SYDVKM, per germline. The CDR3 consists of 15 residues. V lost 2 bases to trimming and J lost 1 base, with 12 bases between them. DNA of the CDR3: TGTGCCAGCAGTTTACTAAGAGTTTTATCCTACGAGCAGTACTTC. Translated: CASSLLRVLSYEQYF.

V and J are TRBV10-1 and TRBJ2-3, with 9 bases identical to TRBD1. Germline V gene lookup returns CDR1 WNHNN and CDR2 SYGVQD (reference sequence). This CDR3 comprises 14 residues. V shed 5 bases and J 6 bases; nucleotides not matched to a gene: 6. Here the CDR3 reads CASSWTGDLDTQYF. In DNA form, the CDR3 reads TGCGCCAGCAGTTGGACAGGGGACTTGGATACGCAGTATTTT.

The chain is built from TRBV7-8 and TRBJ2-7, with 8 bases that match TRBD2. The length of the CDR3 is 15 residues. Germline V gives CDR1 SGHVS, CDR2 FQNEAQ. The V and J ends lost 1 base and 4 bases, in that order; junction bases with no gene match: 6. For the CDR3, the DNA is TGTGCCAGCAGCTTAGTTAGCGGGATAACTTACGAGCAGTACTTC. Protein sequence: CASSLVSGITYEQYF.

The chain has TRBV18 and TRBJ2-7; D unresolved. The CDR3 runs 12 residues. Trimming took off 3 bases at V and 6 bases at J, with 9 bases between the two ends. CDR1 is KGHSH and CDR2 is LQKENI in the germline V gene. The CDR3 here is CASSPLPPEQYF. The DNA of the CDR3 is TGTGCCAGCTCACCCCTCCCGCCCGAGCAGTACTTC.

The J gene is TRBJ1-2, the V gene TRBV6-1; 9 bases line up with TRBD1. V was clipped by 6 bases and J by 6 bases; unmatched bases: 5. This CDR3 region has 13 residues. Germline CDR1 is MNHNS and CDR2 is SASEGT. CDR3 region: CASSRDREDGYTF. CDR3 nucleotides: TGTGCCAGCAGCAGGGACAGGGAGGATGGCTACACCTTC.

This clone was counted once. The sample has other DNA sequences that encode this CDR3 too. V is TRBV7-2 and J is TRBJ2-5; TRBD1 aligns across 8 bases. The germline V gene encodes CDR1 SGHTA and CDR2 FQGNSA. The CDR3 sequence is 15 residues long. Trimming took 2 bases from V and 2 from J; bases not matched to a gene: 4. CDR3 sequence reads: CASSLIRGPQETQYF. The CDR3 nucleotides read TGTGCCAGCAGCTTAATCAGGGGGCCTCAAGAGACCCAGTACTTC.